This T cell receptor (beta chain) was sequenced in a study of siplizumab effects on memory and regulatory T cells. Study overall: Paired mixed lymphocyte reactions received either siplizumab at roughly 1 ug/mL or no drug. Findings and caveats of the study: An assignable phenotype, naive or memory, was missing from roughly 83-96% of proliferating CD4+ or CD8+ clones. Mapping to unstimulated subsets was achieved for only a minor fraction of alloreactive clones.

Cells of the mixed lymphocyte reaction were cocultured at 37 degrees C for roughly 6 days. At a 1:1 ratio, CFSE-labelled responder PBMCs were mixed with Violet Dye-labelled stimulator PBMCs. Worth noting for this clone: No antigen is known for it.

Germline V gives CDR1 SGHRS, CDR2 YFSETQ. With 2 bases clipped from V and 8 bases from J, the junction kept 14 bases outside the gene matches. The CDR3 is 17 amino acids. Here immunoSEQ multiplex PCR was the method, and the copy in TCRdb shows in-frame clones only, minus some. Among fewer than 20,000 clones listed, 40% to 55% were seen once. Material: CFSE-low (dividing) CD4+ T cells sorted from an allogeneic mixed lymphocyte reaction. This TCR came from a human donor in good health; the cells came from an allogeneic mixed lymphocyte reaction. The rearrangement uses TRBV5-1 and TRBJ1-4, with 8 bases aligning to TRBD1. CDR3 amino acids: CASSLPSGQGATEKLFF. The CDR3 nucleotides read TGCGCCAGCAGCTTACCCTCCGGACAGGGAGCAACGGAAAAACTGTTTTTT. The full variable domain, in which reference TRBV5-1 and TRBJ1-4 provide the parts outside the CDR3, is KAGVTQTPRYLIKTRGQQVTLSCSPISGHRSVSWYQQTPGQGLQFLFEYFSETQRNKGNFPGRFSGRQFSNSRSEMNVSTLELGDSALYLCASSLPSGQGATEKLFFGSGTQLSVL.